The 19 T cell receptor beta chains below come from one sample, sequenced in a study of identical twins. In TCRdb, the 5' RACE reads were re-called with MiXCR into one record per CDR3 protein. Of around 510,000 distinct CDR3 sequences in the sample, roughly an eighth were seen once. The same sample was also studied in work on yellow fever vaccine responses in identical twins.

Material: CD4+ T cells sorted from blood. These receptors all stem from a woman aged 18-29 years in good health.

This rearrangement joins TRBV7-9 to TRBJ2-1; possibly TRBD1 for D (6 bases). Trimming stripped 7 bases from V and 1 base from J, with 14 bases between. The germline V gene has CDR1 SEHNR and CDR2 FQNEAQ (reference sequence). This CDR3 spans 15 amino acids. CDR3 region: CASTPSRGSYNEQFF. The CDR3 DNA sequence: TGTGCCAGCACCCCGTCCAGGGGATCCTACAATGAGCAGTTCTTC.

The V gene is TRBV12-3 or TRBV12-4, the J gene TRBJ1-5; unclear D gene. This CDR3 has 14 residues. Trimming shortened V by 6 bases and J by 3 bases, and 12 bases separated the two germline ends. Here the CDR3 DNA reads TGTGCCAGCAGCTCGGATCTTATCAATCAGCCCCAGCATTTT. Protein: CASSSDLINQPQHF.

This clonotype was observed many times. The chain employs TRBV27 and TRBJ2-1; TRBD2 agrees at 11 bases. Germline CDR1 reads MNHEY; CDR2 reads SMNVEV (reference sequence). The trim removed 0 bases at V and 11 bases at J, leaving 12 bases unmatched. The CDR3 runs 17 residues. This CDR3 reads CASSLSGPSGGPRKQFF. For the CDR3, the DNA is TGTGCCAGCAGTTTATCGGGTCCTAGCGGGGGGCCCAGAAAGCAGTTCTTC.

This chain joins TRBV7-6 and TRBJ2-3; 9 nucleotides line up with TRBD2. CDR1 is SGHVS and CDR2 is FNYEAQ in the germline V gene. The junction had 5 bases not matched to a gene; V was cut back by 1 base and J by 0 bases. CDR3 length: 17 amino acids. DNA for the CDR3: TGTGCCAGCAGCTTAGGACTAGCGGTAACTAGCACAGATACGCAGTATTTT. Translated, it gives CASSLGLAVTSTDTQYF.

This clonotype has just a few counts. The J gene is TRBJ1-6, the V gene TRBV12-3 or TRBV12-4; possibly TRBD1 for D (5 bases). V was pared by 0 bases and J by 10 bases, with 13 bases between. This CDR3 contains 15 residues. The CDR3, as DNA: TGTGCCAGCAGTTTAGCGCCCCAGAAGGGGTCACCCCTCCACTTT. As protein: CASSLAPQKGSPLHF.

This clonotype was seen only once. The genes are TRBV12-3 or TRBV12-4 and TRBJ2-2; TRBD2 agrees at 8 bases. This CDR3 has 15 residues. The V gene end was trimmed by 8 bases and the J gene end by 2 bases; junction bases not matched to a gene: 7. The chain's CDR3 is CASALSGGNTGELFF. The CDR3 bases are TGTGCCAGCGCTTTGAGCGGGGGTAACACCGGGGAGCTGTTTTTT.

This clonotype was observed a handful of times. This chain connects TRBV25-1 to TRBJ1-2; D not resolved. The CDR3 sequence is 14 residues long. Germline values: CDR1 MGHDK, CDR2 SYGVNS. The V end was cut by 4 bases, the J end by 6 bases, with 15 bases between. The CDR3 bases are TGTGCCAGCAGTGCCTATGGCAGGCCTGATGGCTACACCTTC. Protein product: CASSAYGRPDGYTF.

This clonotype was detected ten times or more. The chain combines TRBV12-3 or TRBV12-4 with TRBJ1-2; 7 bases agree with TRBD1. V shed 6 bases, J shed 3 bases, and the junction held 7 bases outside the gene matches. The CDR3 is 14 residues long. The CDR3 is CASSSTGRYYGYTF. The CDR3 DNA follows: TGTGCCAGCAGCTCGACAGGGAGGTACTATGGCTACACCTTC.

The table lists this clonotype with a few counts. The gene calls are TRBV20-1 and TRBJ2-1; 10 nucleotides align to TRBD2. This CDR3 contains 15 residues. Germline values: CDR1 DFQATT, CDR2 SNEGSKA (reference sequence). V shed 3 bases and J 8 bases; nucleotides not matched to a gene: 10. CDR3 coding DNA: TGCAGTGCTAGGCAATCTAGCGGGGGTTGGGATGAGCAGTTCTTC. Its protein product is CSARQSSGGWDEQFF.

The V gene is TRBV12-3 or TRBV12-4, the J gene TRBJ2-7; 7 positions match TRBD1. Germline trimming cut 6 bases from V and 1 base from J; bases unmatched to any gene: 9. CDR3 length: 15 amino acids. The CDR3, as DNA: TGTGCCAGCAGGGAAGCCGGGACAGCTTCCTACGAGCAGTACTTC. Amino acid sequence: CASREAGTASYEQYF.

This clonotype has a handful of counts. The V call is TRBV6-5, the J call TRBJ2-5; D may be TRBD1 or TRBD2 (5 bases each). The CDR3 covers 11 residues. The V gene's germline CDR1 is MNHEY and CDR2 SVGAGI. V dropped 8 bases and J dropped 6 bases, with 10 bases sitting between them. The CDR3 sequence is CASGEGQTQYF. CDR3 in DNA: TGTGCCAGCGGAGAGGGGCAGACCCAGTACTTC.

The V gene is TRBV20-1, the J gene TRBJ1-4; perhaps TRBD1 as D (6 bases). The V end lost 0 bases, the J end lost 5 bases, and 16 bases lay between the germline ends. Germline V gene lookup returns CDR1 DFQATT and CDR2 SNEGSKA (reference sequence). The CDR3 is 16 residues long. The CDR3 region is CSARDPPGALNEKLFF. The CDR3 nucleotides are TGCAGTGCTAGAGATCCTCCAGGGGCGTTAAATGAAAAACTGTTTTTT.

This clonotype was detected ten times or more. V gene TRBV3-1 combines with J gene TRBJ2-3; D remains ambiguous. CDR3 length: 14 amino acids. Trimming removed 0 bases at V and 6 bases at J, with 10 bases between. Germline V lookup: CDR1 LGHDT, CDR2 YNNKEL (reference sequence). The CDR3 coding sequence is TGTGCCAGCAGCCAAGAGACCCCAAGGGATACGCAGTATTTT. Protein sequence: CASSQETPRDTQYF.

The chain uses TRBV19 and TRBJ2-1; D possibly matches TRBD1 or TRBD2 (5 bases each). This CDR3 region has 17 residues. V was trimmed by 7 bases and J by 5 bases, leaving 24 bases between them. The germline V gene encodes CDR1 LNHDA and CDR2 SQIVND (reference sequence). The CDR3 region is CASNHPRGPTSNNEQFF. DNA for the CDR3: TGTGCCAGTAACCACCCAAGGGGACCCACTAGTAACAATGAGCAGTTCTTC.

V usage is TRBV10-3 and J usage is TRBJ2-5; TRBD1 matches at 10 bases. This CDR3 comprises 16 residues. The V gene's germline CDR1 is ENHRY and CDR2 SYGVKD. After removal of 10 bases from V and 1 base from J, the junction contained 12 bases not matched to a gene. CDR3 bases: TGTGCCACTACCGGGACAGGGGACGACCTCCAAGAGACCCAGTACTTC. It translates to CATTGTGDDLQETQYF.

V usage is TRBV20-1 and J usage is TRBJ2-5, with TRBD1 identical over 8 bases. CDR3 length equals 15 residues. Germline values: CDR1 DFQATT, CDR2 SNEGSKA (reference sequence). V lost 1 base, J lost 4 bases, and 8 bases stayed unmatched. The CDR3 region is CSARALQDRAETQYF. The CDR3 DNA reads TGCAGTGCTAGAGCCCTCCAGGACAGGGCAGAGACCCAGTACTTC.

V usage is TRBV4-2 and J usage is TRBJ2-5; tentative D call: TRBD2 (6 bases). Trimming took off 3 bases at V and 2 bases at J, with 13 bases between the two ends. CDR1 and CDR2 from the germline V gene are LGHNA and YNFKEQ. The CDR3 covers 15 residues. CDR3 region: CASSQDVAGQETQYF. In DNA form, the CDR3 reads TGTGCCAGCAGCCAGGACGTGGCGGGGCAAGAGACCCAGTACTTC.

The chain uses TRBV30 and TRBJ2-1; D is uncertain. Germline V gives CDR1 GTSNPN, CDR2 SVGIG (reference sequence). This CDR3 has 12 residues. V shed 3 bases and J shed 6 bases, with 9 bases lying between them. CDR3 bases: TGTGCCTGGAGCCTTTGGGGCAATGAGCAGTTCTTC. This sequence encodes CAWSLWGNEQFF. The full variable domain, its missing parts supplied by reference TRBV30 and TRBJ2-1, is SQTIHQWPATLVQPVGSPLSLECTVEGTSNPNLYWYRQAAGRGLQLLFYSVGIGQISSEVPQNLSASRPQDRQFILSSKKLLLSDSGFYLCAWSLWGNEQFFGPGTRLTVL.

The sample holds many counts of this clonotype. The gene calls are TRBV12-3 or TRBV12-4 and TRBJ1-5; D is ambiguous. The CDR3 sequence is 12 residues long. V gave up 1 base and J gave up 6 bases, with 4 bases separating them. The CDR3 bases are TGTGCCAGCAGTTTAGATGGTCAGCCCCAGCATTTT. This translates into CASSLDGQPQHF.